A single sample gave rise to the 6 T cell receptor beta chains below, sequenced in a study of blood T cell repertoires in COVID-19. Method: immunoSEQ multiplex PCR; TCRdb's copy keeps in-frame clones and lacks some. The table has some 160,000 clones, roughly 88% seen once. Sequences were obtained from peripheral blood. These receptors all stem from a man between 18 and 35 years old with COVID-19, enrolled during active disease.

The chain joins TRBV30 to TRBJ1-5, with 7 bases matching TRBD1. The germline V gene encodes CDR1 GTSNPN and CDR2 SVGIG (reference sequence). CDR3 length: 13 residues. V gave up 3 bases and J gave up 6 bases; unmatched junction bases: 5. CDR3 bases: TGTGCCTGGAGCCCAGGGGGTGGTCAGCCCCAGCATTTT. This codes for CAWSPGGGQPQHF.

The CDR3 DNA reads TGCGCCAGCAGCCAAGATTGGGGGGGAACCATATATTTT. It codes for CASSQDWGGTIYF. The chain joins TRBV4-1 to TRBJ1-3; D possibly corresponds to TRBD1 (5 bases). The CDR3 runs 13 residues. Per the germline V gene, CDR1 is MGHRA and CDR2 is YSYEKL. V gave up 0 bases and J gave up 10 bases, with 10 bases separating them.

The chain has TRBV30 and TRBJ2-2; TRBD1 is a possible D gene (6 bases). CDR3 size: 14 residues. The V gene's germline CDR1 is GTSNPN and CDR2 SVGIG (reference sequence). V shed 5 bases and J shed 1 base, with 11 bases lying between them. The CDR3 reads CAWGQTRNTGELFF. In DNA form, the CDR3 reads TGTGCCTGGGGACAGACAAGGAACACCGGGGAGCTGTTTTTT.

The chain is built from TRBV20-1 and TRBJ1-6; D is undetermined. The V end lost 3 bases, the J end lost 4 bases, and 16 bases lay between the germline ends. Per germline, CDR1 DFQATT and CDR2 SNEGSKA (reference sequence). This CDR3 is built from 16 residues. The CDR3: CSASNPRESYNSPLHF. The CDR3 bases are TGCAGTGCTAGTAACCCAAGAGAGTCTTATAATTCACCCCTCCACTTT.

The rearrangement joins TRBV14 to TRBJ1-3; D remains unclear. CDR1 SGHDN and CDR2 FVKESK come from the germline V gene. The germline V and J ends were trimmed by 2 bases and 4 bases, with 24 bases remaining between them. This CDR3 is 19 amino acids long. In DNA, the CDR3 is TGTGCCAGCAGCCAACCATACCGGCGAACGGGAATGGCCGGAAACACCATATATTTT. Protein: CASSQPYRRTGMAGNTIYF.

As regards this clone: The same CDR3 is also encoded by other DNA sequences in this sample. The V gene is TRBV3-1 (or the pseudogene TRBV3-2), the J gene TRBJ1-5; the D gene is possibly TRBD1 (5 bases). This CDR3 spans 17 amino acids. V gave up 4 bases and J gave up 2 bases, with 18 bases separating them. Germline assignment: CDR1 LGHDT and CDR2 YNNKEL (reference sequence). In nucleotides, the CDR3 is TGTGCCAGCAGCCCTTATGGGGGGTCTATGGGCAATCAGCCCCAGCATTTT. The encoded protein is CASSPYGGSMGNQPQHF.